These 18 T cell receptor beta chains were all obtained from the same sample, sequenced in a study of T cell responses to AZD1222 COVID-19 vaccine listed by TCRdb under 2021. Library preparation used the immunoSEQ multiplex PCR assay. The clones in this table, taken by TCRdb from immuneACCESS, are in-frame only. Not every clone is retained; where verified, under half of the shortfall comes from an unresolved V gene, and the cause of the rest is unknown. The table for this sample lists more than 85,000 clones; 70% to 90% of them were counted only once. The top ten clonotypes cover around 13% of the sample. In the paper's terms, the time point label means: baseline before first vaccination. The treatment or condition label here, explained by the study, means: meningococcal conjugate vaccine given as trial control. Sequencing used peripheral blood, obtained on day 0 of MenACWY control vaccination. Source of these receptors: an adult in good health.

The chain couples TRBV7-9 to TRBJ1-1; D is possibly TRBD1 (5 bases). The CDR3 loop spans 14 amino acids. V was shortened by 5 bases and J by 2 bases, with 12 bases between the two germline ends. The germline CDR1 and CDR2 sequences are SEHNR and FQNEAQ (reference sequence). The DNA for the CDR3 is TGTGCCAGCAGCCCGACAGTTCGCAACACTGAAGCTTTCTTT. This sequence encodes CASSPTVRNTEAFF.

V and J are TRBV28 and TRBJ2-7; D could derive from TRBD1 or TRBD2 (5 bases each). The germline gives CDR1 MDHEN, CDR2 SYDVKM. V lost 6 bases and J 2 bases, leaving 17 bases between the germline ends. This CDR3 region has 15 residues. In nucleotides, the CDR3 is TGTGCCAGCAGAATTCCGGGACCCCGAACCTACGAGCAGTACTTC. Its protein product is CASRIPGPRTYEQYF.

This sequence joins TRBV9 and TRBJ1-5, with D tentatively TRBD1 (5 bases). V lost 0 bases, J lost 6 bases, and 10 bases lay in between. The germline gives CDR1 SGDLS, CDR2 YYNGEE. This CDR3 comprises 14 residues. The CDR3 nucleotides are TGTGCCAGCAGCGTAGAAGGGGACGGTCAGCCCCAGCATTTT. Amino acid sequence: CASSVEGDGQPQHF.

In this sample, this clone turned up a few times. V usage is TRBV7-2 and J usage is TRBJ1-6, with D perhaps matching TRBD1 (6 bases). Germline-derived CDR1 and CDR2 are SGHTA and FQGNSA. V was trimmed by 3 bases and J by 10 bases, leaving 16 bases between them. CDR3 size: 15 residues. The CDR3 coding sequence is TGTGCCAGCAGCTTTCCCCTGGGGGCGGGATCACCCCTCCACTTT. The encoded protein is CASSFPLGAGSPLHF. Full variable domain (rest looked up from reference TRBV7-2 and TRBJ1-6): GAGVSQSPSNKVTEKGKDVELRCDPISGHTALYWYRQSLGQGLEFLIYFQGNSAPDKSGLPSDRFSAERTGGSVSTLTIQRTQQEDSAVYLCASSFPLGAGSPLHFGNGTRLTVT.

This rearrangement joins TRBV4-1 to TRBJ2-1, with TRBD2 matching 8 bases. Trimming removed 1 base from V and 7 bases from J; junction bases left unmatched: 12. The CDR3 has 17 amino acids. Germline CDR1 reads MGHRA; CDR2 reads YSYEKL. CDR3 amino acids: CASSQAPSGRAGNEQFF. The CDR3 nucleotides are TGCGCCAGCAGCCAAGCCCCAAGCGGGAGAGCAGGGAATGAGCAGTTCTTC.

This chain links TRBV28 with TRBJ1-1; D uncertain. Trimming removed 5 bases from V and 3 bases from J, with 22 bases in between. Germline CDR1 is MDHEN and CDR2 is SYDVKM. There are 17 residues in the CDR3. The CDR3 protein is CASSPLKRTTRDTEAFF. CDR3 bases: TGTGCCAGCAGTCCGCTAAAGAGAACAACTAGGGACACTGAAGCTTTCTTT. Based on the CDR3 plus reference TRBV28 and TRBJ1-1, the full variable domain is DVKVTQSSRYLVKRTGEKVFLECVQDMDHENMFWYRQDPGLGLRLIYFSYDVKMKEKGDIPEGYSVSREKKERFSLILESASTNQTSMYLCASSPLKRTTRDTEAFFGQGTRLTVV.

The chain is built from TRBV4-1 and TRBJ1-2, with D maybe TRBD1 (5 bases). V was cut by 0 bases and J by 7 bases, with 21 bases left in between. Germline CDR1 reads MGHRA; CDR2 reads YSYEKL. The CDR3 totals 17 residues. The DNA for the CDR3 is TGCGCCAGCAGCCAAGATCGCACCTCAGGGTGGCTCGGTGGCTACACCTTC. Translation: CASSQDRTSGWLGGYTF.

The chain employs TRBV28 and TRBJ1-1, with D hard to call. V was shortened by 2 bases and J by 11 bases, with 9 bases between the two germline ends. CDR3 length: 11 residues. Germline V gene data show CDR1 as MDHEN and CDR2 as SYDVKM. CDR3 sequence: CASSLNRVAFF. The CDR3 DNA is TGTGCCAGCAGTTTAAATCGGGTGGCTTTCTTT. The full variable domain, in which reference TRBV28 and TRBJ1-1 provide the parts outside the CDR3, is DVKVTQSSRYLVKRTGEKVFLECVQDMDHENMFWYRQDPGLGLRLIYFSYDVKMKEKGDIPEGYSVSREKKERFSLILESASTNQTSMYLCASSLNRVAFFGQGTRLTVV.

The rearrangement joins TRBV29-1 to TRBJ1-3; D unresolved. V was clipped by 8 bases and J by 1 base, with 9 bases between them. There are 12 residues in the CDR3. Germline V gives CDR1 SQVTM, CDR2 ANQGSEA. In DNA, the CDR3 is TGCAGCTCCCTCGGTTCTGGAAACACCATATATTTT. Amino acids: CSSLGSGNTIYF.

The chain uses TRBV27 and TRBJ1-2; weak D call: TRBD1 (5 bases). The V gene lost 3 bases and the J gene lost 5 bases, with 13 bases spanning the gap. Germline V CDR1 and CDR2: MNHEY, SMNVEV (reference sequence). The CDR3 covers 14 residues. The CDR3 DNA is TGTGCCAGCAGTTTCAGGCCAGGGAGGTATGGCTACACCTTC. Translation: CASSFRPGRYGYTF.

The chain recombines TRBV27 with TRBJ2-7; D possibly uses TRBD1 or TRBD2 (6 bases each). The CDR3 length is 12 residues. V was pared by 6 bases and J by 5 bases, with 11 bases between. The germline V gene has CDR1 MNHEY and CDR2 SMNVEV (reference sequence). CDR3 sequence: CASSEGGNEQYF. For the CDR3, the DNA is TGTGCCAGCAGCGAGGGGGGCAACGAGCAGTACTTC.

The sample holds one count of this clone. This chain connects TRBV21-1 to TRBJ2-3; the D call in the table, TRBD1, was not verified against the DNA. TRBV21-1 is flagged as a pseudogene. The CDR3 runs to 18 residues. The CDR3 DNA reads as TGTGCCAGCAGCGCCGGGACAGCCGCCGGAATTAGCACAGATACGCAGTATTTT. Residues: CASSAGTAAGISTDTQYF.

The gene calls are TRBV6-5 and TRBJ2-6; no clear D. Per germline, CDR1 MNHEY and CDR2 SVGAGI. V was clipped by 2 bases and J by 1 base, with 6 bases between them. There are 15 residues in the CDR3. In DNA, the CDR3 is TGTGCCAGCAGTTACGCACATTCTGGGGCCAACGTCCTGACTTTC. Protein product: CASSYAHSGANVLTF.

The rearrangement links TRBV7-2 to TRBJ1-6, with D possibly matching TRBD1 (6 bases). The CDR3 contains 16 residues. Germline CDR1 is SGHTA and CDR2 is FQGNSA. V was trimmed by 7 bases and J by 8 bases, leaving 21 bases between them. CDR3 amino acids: CASTRWVGGPYSPLHF. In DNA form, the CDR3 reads TGTGCCAGCACCCGTTGGGTTGGGGGCCCTTATTCACCCCTCCACTTT.

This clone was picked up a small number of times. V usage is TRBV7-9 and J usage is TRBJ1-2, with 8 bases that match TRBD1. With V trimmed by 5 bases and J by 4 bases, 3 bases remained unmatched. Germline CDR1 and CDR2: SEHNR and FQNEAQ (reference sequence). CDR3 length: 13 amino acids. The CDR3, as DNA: TGTGCCAGCAGCCAAGACAGGGGCTATGGCTACACCTTC. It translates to CASSQDRGYGYTF. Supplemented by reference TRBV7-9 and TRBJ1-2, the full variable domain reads DTGVSQNPRHKITKRGQNVTFRCDPISEHNRLYWYRQTLGQGPEFLTYFQNEAQLEKSRLLSDRFSAERPKGSFSTLEIQRTEQGDSAMYLCASSQDRGYGYTFGSGTRLTVV.

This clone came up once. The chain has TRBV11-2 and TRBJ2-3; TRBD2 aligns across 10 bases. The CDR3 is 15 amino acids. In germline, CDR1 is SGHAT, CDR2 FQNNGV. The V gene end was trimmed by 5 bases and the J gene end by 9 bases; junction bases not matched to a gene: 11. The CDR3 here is CASSPDSGRTWTQYF. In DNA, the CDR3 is TGTGCCAGCAGCCCCGATAGCGGGAGGACATGGACGCAGTATTTT.

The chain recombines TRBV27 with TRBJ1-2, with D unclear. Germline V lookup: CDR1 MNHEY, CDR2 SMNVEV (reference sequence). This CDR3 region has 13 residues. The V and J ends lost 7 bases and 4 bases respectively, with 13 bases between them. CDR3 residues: CASTSSYLYGYTF. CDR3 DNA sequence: TGTGCCAGCACGTCGTCCTACCTCTATGGCTACACCTTC.

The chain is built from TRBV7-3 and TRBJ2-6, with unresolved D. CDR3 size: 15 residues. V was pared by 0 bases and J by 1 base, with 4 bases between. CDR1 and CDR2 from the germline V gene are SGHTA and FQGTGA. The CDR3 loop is CASSLTGSGANVLTF. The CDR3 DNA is TGTGCCAGCAGCTTAACAGGATCTGGGGCCAACGTCCTGACTTTC. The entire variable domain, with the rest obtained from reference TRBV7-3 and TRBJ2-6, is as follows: GAGVSQTPSNKVTEKGKYVELRCDPISGHTALYWYRQSLGQGPEFLIYFQGTGAADDSGLPNDRFFAVRPEGSVSTLKIQRTERGDSAVYLCASSLTGSGANVLTFGAGSRLTVL.